A single sample gave rise to the 19 T cell receptor beta chains below, sequenced in a study of cytomegalovirus exposure and HLA in healthy donors. 60 Vbeta and 13 Jbeta primers were used in PCR. The assay was immunoSEQ multiplex PCR, and TCRdb's table has in-frame clones only and misses some. The top ten hold 1.5% to 2% of the sample, which has 110,000 to 150,000 clones, 70% to 75% seen once. The sequencing input was PBMCs. The receptors derive from a woman aged 25 to 39 in good health and CMV-seronegative.

The genes are TRBV7-6 and TRBJ1-2, with 8 bases aligning to TRBD1. From germline, CDR1 is SGHVS and CDR2 FNYEAQ. The CDR3 consists of 15 residues. The V segment lost 1 base and the J segment 3 bases; nucleotides outside the gene matches: 4. The CDR3 sequence is CASSLGQGSDYGYTF. In nucleotides, the CDR3 is TGTGCCAGCAGCTTAGGACAGGGGAGTGACTATGGCTACACCTTC.

This rearrangement joins TRBV27 to TRBJ1-1; D perhaps matches TRBD1 (6 bases). The V and J ends lost 7 bases and 1 base respectively, with 13 bases between them. This CDR3 has 14 residues. The germline V gene encodes CDR1 MNHEY and CDR2 SMNVEV (reference sequence). The CDR3 bases are TGTGCCAGCATGTTACAGGGACCGAACACTGAAGCTTTCTTT. Translated, it gives CASMLQGPNTEAFF.

This chain uses TRBV18 with TRBJ2-3; D not certain. Trimming took off 5 bases at V and 3 bases at J, with 9 bases between the two ends. Germline V gene sequence: CDR1 KGHSH, CDR2 LQKENI. CDR3 length: 13 residues. The CDR3 DNA reads as TGTGCCAGCTCAGCGTCCGGGACAGATACGCAGTATTTT. It encodes CASSASGTDTQYF.

This clone was counted a few times. The chain joins TRBV27 to TRBJ2-7; 8 bases are a match to TRBD1. CDR1 and CDR2 (germline): MNHEY, SMNVEV (reference sequence). Trimming removed 1 base from V and 0 bases from J; junction bases left unmatched: 5. The CDR3 runs 16 residues. DNA for the CDR3: TGTGCCAGCAGTTTATGGGGGACAGGAAGCTCCTACGAGCAGTACTTC. Translating it yields CASSLWGTGSSYEQYF.

This chain links TRBV2 with TRBJ2-5; 7 bases map to TRBD1. Trimming removed 10 bases from V and 5 bases from J; junction bases left unmatched: 4. Germline-derived CDR1 and CDR2 are SNHLY and FYNNEI. The CDR3 spans 11 residues. Here the CDR3 reads CAINRGETQYF. The CDR3 nucleotides read TGTGCCATTAACAGGGGCGAGACCCAGTACTTC.

J is TRBJ2-5 and V is TRBV11-3; the match to TRBD1 covers 11 bases. Germline trimming cut 3 bases from V and 11 bases from J; bases unmatched to any gene: 8. Germline CDR1 reads SGHNT; CDR2 reads YENEEA. The CDR3 loop spans 14 amino acids. The CDR3 nucleotides read TGTGCCAGCAGCTTTGGACAGGGGGCGGGTGAGCAGTACTTC. This gives the protein CASSFGQGAGEQYF.

The rearrangement links TRBV4-2 to TRBJ1-5, with D perhaps TRBD1 (6 bases). The CDR3 is 15 amino acids. Germline lookup yields CDR1 LGHNA and CDR2 YNFKEQ. Trimming left V 0 bases short and J 3 bases short, with 9 bases between. In DNA form, the CDR3 reads TGTGCCAGCAGCCAAGATAGGACAGACAATCAGCCCCAGCATTTT. It encodes CASSQDRTDNQPQHF.

This chain uses TRBV7-8 with TRBJ1-5; TRBD1 aligns across 9 bases. Trimming cost V 5 bases and J 0 bases; bases outside gene matches: 11. The CDR3 has 18 residues. Germline CDR1 reads SGHVS; CDR2 reads FQNEAQ. The CDR3 protein is CASSPHTGGDLSNQPQHF. CDR3 DNA sequence: TGTGCCAGCAGCCCGCATACAGGGGGCGACCTTAGCAATCAGCCCCAGCATTTT.

The chain carries TRBV5-1 and TRBJ2-5, with 8 positions matching TRBD1. The germline CDR1 and CDR2 sequences are SGHRS and YFSETQ. The CDR3 covers 19 residues. The ends lost 0 bases at V and 2 bases at J; junction bases unmatched: 15. CDR3 nucleotides: TGCGCCAGCAGCTTGGCCGGAGGGACAGGATCTCCCAATCAAGAGACCCAGTACTTC. Its translation is CASSLAGGTGSPNQETQYF.

This chain connects TRBV11-2 to TRBJ2-1; no clear D gene. The V gene's germline CDR1 is SGHAT and CDR2 FQNNGV. The CDR3 extends over 14 amino acids. Trimming removed 5 bases from V and 8 bases from J, with 16 bases in between. The CDR3, as DNA: TGTGCCAGCAGCCCCTCCGGAGTTGTATATGAGCAGTTCTTC. It codes for CASSPSGVVYEQFF.

The gene calls are TRBV7-8 and TRBJ2-1, with D maybe TRBD2 (6 bases). The CDR3 runs 15 residues. The ends were cut back, 0 bases at V and 4 bases at J, with 10 bases in the middle. The germline V gene encodes CDR1 SGHVS and CDR2 FQNEAQ. CDR3 sequence: CASSLASSAYNEQFF. CDR3 DNA sequence: TGTGCCAGCAGCTTAGCGTCTAGCGCTTACAATGAGCAGTTCTTC.

The chain uses TRBV5-1 and TRBJ2-3; the D is unclear. Trimming took off 4 bases at V and 0 bases at J, with 3 bases between the two ends. The CDR3 runs to 12 residues. The germline V gene has CDR1 SGHRS and CDR2 YFSETQ. The CDR3 spells CASSISTDTQYF. CDR3 bases: TGCGCCAGCAGCATAAGCACAGATACGCAGTATTTT.

Only one count was recorded for this clone. The chain uses TRBV10-1 and TRBJ2-2; D is unclear. Trimming left V 4 bases short and J 1 base short, with 13 bases between. The germline V gene encodes CDR1 WNHNN and CDR2 SYGVQD (reference sequence). CDR3 size: 16 residues. This chain's CDR3 is CASSASASLNTGELFF. CDR3 coding DNA: TGCGCCAGCAGTGCATCGGCTAGTCTGAACACCGGGGAGCTGTTTTTT.

The chain links TRBV4-2 to TRBJ2-3, with 8 bases fitting TRBD2. CDR1 and CDR2 from the germline V gene are LGHNA and YNFKEQ. Trimming removed 3 bases from V and 6 bases from J; junction bases left unmatched: 11. CDR3 length: 16 residues. In nucleotides, the CDR3 is TGTGCCAGCAGCCAGGCGGGAGCGGGAGTGGGGGATACGCAGTATTTT. Amino acid sequence: CASSQAGAGVGDTQYF.

This chain joins TRBV28 and TRBJ1-5, with 12 nucleotides matching TRBD1. The CDR3 contains 16 residues. Germline CDR1 and CDR2: MDHEN and SYDVKM. J lost 6 bases, V lost 2 bases, and 5 bases had no gene match. As DNA, the CDR3 is TGTGCCAGCAGTTTAGGCGGGACAGGGGGCATTCAGCCCCAGCATTTT. It yields the protein CASSLGGTGGIQPQHF.

The chain joins TRBV28 to TRBJ2-2, with no clear D. The CDR3 is 14 residues long. The V gene's germline CDR1 is MDHEN and CDR2 SYDVKM. V lost 5 bases, J lost 4 bases, and 11 bases lay in between. As DNA, the CDR3 is TGTGCCAGCAGTCCCGTCAGCGCCACCGGGGAGCTGTTTTTT. Translation: CASSPVSATGELFF. Looking up the rest from reference TRBV28 and TRBJ2-2 gives the full variable domain: DVKVTQSSRYLVKRTGEKVFLECVQDMDHENMFWYRQDPGLGLRLIYFSYDVKMKEKGDIPEGYSVSREKKERFSLILESASTNQTSMYLCASSPVSATGELFFGEGSRLTVL.

The rearrangement joins TRBV27 to TRBJ2-3; D gene unclear. The CDR3 sequence is 16 residues long. CDR1 is MNHEY and CDR2 is SMNVEV in the germline V gene (reference sequence). Trimming pared 4 bases from V and 0 bases from J, leaving 14 bases between. In DNA, the CDR3 is TGTGCCAGCAGTTCCAAGAGTCTCCTTAGCACAGATACGCAGTATTTT. It specifies CASSSKSLLSTDTQYF.

This clone showed up just once. At one end the junction does not follow the germline gene, possibly because of a read error. This chain joins TRBV7-2 and TRBJ2-2; the D gene is possibly TRBD1 (6 bases). This CDR3 comprises 16 residues. The germline V gene encodes CDR1 SGHTA and CDR2 FQGNSA. The CDR3 DNA sequence: TGTGCCGGCAGCTTTAGACAGGTTACGGTTACCGGGGAGCTGTTTTTT. It yields the protein CAGSFRQVTVTGELFF.

The chain carries TRBV6-6 and TRBJ1-1; no clear D gene. The V gene lost 6 bases and the J gene lost 2 bases, with 16 bases spanning the gap. The V gene's germline CDR1 is MNHNY and CDR2 SVGAGI (reference sequence). The CDR3 runs to 15 residues. CDR3 protein: CASSRSLLPNTEAFF. The DNA of the CDR3 is TGTGCCAGCAGCCGGAGCTTGTTACCTAACACTGAAGCTTTCTTT.